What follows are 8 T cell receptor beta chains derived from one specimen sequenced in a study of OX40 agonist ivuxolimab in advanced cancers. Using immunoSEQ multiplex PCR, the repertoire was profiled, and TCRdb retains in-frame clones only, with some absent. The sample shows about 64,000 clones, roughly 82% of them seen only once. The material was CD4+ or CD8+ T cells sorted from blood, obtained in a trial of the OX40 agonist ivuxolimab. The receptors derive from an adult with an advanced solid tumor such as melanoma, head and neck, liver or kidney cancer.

CDR3 loop: CASSLGGGRSSYEQYF. CDR3 nucleotide sequence: TGTGCCAGCAGCTTAGGGGGGGGGCGAAGCTCCTACGAGCAGTACTTC. The chain links TRBV7-6 to TRBJ2-7; tentatively, D is TRBD2 (7 bases). The germline CDR1 and CDR2 sequences are SGHVS and FNYEAQ. V dropped 1 base and J dropped 0 bases, with 13 bases sitting between them. This CDR3 comprises 16 residues. Drawing the rest from reference TRBV7-6 and TRBJ2-7, the complete variable domain is GAGVSQSPRYKVTKRGQDVALRCDPISGHVSLYWYRQALGQGPEFLTYFNYEAQQDKSGLPNDRFSAERPEGSISTLTIQRTEQRDSAMYRCASSLGGGRSSYEQYFGPGTRLTVT.

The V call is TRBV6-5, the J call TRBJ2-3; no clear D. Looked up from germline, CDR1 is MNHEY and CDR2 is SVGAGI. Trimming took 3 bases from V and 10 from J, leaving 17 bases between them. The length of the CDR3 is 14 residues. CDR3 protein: CASSYVPRDRAQYF. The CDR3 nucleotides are TGTGCCAGCAGTTATGTTCCCCGTGACCGGGCGCAGTATTTT.

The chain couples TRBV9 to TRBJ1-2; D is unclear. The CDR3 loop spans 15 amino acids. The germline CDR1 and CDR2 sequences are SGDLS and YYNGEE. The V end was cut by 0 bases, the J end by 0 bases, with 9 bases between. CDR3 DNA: TGTGCCAGCAGCGTAGCTCCACATCCTAACTATGGCTACACCTTC. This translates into CASSVAPHPNYGYTF.

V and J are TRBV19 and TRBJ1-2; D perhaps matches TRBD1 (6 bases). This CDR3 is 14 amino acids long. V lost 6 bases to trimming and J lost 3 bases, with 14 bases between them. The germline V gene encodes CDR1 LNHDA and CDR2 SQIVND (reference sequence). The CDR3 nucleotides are TGTGCCAGTAGGCCCTTGGACAGTGACTATGGCTACACCTTC. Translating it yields CASRPLDSDYGYTF.

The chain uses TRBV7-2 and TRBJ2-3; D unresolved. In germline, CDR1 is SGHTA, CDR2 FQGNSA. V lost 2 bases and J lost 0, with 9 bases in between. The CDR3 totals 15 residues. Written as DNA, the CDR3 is TGTGCCAGCAGCTTACCGGGCGCTAGCACAGATACGCAGTATTTT. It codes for CASSLPGASTDTQYF.

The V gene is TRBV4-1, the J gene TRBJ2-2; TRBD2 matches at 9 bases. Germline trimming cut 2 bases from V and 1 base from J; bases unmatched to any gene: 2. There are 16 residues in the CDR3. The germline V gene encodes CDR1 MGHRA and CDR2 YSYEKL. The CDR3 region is CASSQRLAENTGELFF. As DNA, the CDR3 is TGCGCCAGCAGCCAAAGACTAGCGGAGAACACCGGGGAGCTGTTTTTT.

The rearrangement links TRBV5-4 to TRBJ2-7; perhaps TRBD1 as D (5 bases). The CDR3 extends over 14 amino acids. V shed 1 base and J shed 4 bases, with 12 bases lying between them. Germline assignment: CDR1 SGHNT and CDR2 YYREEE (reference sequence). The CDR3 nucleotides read TGTGCCAGCAGCTTGCTGGACACTGGGTACGAGCAGTACTTC. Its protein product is CASSLLDTGYEQYF. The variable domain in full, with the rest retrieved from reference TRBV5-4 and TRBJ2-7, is ETGVTQSPTHLIKTRGQQVTLRCSSQSGHNTVSWYQQALGQGPQFIFQYYREEENGRGNFPPRFSGLQFPNYSSELNVNALELDDSALYLCASSLLDTGYEQYFGPGTRLTVT.

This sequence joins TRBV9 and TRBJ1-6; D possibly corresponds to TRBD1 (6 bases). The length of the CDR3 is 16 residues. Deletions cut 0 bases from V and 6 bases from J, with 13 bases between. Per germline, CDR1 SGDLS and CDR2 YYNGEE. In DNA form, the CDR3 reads TGTGCCAGCAGCGTAGGTTGGCAGGGGATTAATTCACCCCTCCACTTT. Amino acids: CASSVGWQGINSPLHF.